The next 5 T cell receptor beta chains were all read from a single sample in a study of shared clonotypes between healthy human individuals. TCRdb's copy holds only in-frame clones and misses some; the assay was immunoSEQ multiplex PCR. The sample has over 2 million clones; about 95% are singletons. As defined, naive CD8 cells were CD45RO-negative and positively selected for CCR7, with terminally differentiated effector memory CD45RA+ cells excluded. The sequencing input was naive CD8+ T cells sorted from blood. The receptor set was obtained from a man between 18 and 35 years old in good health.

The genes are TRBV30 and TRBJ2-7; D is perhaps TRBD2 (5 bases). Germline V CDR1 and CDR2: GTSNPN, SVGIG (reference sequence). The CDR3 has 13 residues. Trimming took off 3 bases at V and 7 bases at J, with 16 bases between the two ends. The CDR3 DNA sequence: TGTGCCTGGAGCGTGGCGTTGAGGGATGAGCAGTACTTC. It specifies CAWSVALRDEQYF. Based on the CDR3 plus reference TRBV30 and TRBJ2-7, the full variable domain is SQTIHQWPATLVQPVGSPLSLECTVEGTSNPNLYWYRQAAGRGLQLLFYSVGIGQISSEVPQNLSASRPQDRQFILSSKKLLLSDSGFYLCAWSVALRDEQYFGPGTRLTVT.

The DNA for the CDR3 is TGTGCCAGCAGTTACCGGGGAGTCTATGGCTACACCTTC. Its translation: CASSYRGVYGYTF. This rearrangement joins TRBV27 to TRBJ1-2; unclear D gene. V lost 4 bases and J 4 bases, leaving 10 bases between the germline ends. This CDR3 is 13 amino acids long. The germline V gene encodes CDR1 MNHEY and CDR2 SMNVEV (reference sequence).

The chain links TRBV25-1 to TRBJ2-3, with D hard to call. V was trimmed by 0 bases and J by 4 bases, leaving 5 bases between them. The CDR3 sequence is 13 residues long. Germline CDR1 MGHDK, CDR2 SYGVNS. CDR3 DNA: TGTGCCAGCAGTGAATACGGGCCAGATACGCAGTATTTT. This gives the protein CASSEYGPDTQYF.

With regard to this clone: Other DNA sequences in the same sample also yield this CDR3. CDR3 nucleotide sequence: TGTGCCAGCAGCGTAGAGCCCTACAATGAGCAGTTCTTC. It is translated as CASSVEPYNEQFF. This rearrangement joins TRBV9 to TRBJ2-1; D remains ambiguous. Germline V lookup: CDR1 SGDLS, CDR2 YYNGEE. The V end lost 0 bases, the J end lost 2 bases, and 3 bases lay between the germline ends. The length of the CDR3 is 13 residues.

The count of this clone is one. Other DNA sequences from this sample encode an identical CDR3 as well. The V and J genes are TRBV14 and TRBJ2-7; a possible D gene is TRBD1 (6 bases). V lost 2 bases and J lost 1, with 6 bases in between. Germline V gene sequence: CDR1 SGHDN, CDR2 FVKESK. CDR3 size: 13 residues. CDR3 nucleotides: TGTGCCAGCAGCCAAACAGGGTCCTACGAGCAGTACTTC. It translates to CASSQTGSYEQYF.